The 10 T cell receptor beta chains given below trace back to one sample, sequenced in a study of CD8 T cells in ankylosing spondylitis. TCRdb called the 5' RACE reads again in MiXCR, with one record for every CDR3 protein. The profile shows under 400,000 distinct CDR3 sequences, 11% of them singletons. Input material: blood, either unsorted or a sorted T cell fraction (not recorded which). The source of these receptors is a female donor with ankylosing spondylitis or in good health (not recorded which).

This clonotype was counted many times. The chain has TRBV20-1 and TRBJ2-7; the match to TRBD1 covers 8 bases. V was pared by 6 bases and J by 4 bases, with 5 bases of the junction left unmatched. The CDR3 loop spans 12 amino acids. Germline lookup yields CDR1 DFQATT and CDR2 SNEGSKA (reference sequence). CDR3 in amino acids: CSAGDRLYEQYF. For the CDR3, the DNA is TGCAGTGCAGGGGACAGGCTTTACGAGCAGTACTTC.

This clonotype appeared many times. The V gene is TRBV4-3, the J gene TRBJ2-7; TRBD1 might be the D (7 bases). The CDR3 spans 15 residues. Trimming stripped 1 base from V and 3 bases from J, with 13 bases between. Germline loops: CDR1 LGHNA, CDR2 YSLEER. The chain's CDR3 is CASSQAGGGLYEQYF. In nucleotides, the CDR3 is TGCGCCAGCAGCCAAGCAGGGGGAGGCCTCTACGAGCAGTACTTC.

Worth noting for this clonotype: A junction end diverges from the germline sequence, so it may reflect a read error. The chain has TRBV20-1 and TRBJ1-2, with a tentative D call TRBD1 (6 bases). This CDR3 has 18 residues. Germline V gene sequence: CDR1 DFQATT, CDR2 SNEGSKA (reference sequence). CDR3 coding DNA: TGCTGTGCTAGAGATCCTGGACAGTCGCCATACGGGGCTTGGGGCTACACCTTC. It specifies CCARDPGQSPYGAWGYTF.

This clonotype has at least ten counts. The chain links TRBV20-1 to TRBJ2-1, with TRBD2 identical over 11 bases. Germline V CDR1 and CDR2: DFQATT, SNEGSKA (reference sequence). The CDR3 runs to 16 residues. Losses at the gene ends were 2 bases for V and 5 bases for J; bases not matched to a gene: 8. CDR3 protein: CSARKGTSGSNNEQFF. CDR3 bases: TGCAGTGCTAGAAAAGGGACTAGCGGATCAAACAATGAGCAGTTCTTC.

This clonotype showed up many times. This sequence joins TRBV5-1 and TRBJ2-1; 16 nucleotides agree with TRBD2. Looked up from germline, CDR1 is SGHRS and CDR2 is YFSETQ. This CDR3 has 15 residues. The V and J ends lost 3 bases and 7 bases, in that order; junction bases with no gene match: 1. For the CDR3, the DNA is TGCGCCAGCAGCTCGGGACTAGCGGGGGGGAATGAGCAGTTCTTC. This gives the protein CASSSGLAGGNEQFF.

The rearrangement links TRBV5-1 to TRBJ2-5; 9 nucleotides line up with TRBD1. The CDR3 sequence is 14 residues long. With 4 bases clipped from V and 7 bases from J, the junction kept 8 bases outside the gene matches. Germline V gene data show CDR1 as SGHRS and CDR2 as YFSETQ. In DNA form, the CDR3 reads TGCGCCAGCAGCGCAGGACAGGGGATTGGGACCCAGTACTTC. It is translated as CASSAGQGIGTQYF.

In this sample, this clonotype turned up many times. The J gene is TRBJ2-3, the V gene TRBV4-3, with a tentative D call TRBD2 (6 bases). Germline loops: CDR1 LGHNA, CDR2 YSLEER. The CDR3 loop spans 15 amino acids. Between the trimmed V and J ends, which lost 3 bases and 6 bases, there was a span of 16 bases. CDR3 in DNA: TGCGCCAGCAGCCATCCCGGAGGGAGCATGGATACGCAGTATTTT. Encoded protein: CASSHPGGSMDTQYF.

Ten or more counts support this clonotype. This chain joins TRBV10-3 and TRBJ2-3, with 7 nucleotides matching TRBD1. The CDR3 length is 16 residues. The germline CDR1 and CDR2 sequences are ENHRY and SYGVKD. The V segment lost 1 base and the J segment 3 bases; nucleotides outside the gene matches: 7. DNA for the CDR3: TGTGCCATCAGTGAGTTGGGACAGCTCGAGACAGATACGCAGTATTTT. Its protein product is CAISELGQLETDTQYF.

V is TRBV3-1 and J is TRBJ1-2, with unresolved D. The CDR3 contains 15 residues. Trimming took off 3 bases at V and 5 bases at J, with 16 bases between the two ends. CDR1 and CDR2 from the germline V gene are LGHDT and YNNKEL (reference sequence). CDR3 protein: CASSQFNSQKYGYTF. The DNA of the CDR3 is TGTGCCAGCAGCCAGTTTAACAGCCAAAAATATGGCTACACCTTC.

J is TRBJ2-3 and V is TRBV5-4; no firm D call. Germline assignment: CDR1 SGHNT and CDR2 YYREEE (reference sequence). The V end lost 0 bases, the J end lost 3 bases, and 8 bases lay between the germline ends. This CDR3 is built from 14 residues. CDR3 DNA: TGTGCCAGCAGCTTGGGAATTGAGACAGATACGCAGTATTTT. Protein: CASSLGIETDTQYF.